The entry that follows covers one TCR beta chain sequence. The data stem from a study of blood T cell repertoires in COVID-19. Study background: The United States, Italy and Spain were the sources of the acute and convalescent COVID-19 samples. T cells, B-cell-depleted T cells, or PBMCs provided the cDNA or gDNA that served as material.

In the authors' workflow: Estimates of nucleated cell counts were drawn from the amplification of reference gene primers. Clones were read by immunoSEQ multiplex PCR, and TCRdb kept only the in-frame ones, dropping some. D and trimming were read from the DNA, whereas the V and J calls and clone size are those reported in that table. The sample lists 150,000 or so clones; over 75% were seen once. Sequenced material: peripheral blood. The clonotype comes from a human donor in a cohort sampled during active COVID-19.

Here the CDR3 reads CASSETGTGASSYEQYF. The DNA for the CDR3 is TGTGCCAGCAGTGAAACCGGGACAGGTGCTTCCTCCTACGAGCAGTACTTC. The chain joins TRBV2 to TRBJ2-7, with TRBD1 matching 8 bases. The CDR3 covers 17 residues. The V segment lost 2 bases and the J segment 0 bases; nucleotides outside the gene matches: 9. From germline, CDR1 is SNHLY and CDR2 FYNNEI.